This T cell receptor (beta chain) was retrieved from a study of early T cells in non-severe SARS-CoV-2 infection. Study-level information: Sequenced bulk RNA came from whole blood that was unsorted, and chains were unpaired. Overall study results and limits: VDJdb-based annotation leaned toward anti-spike CD8 responses and missed private and CD4 specificities.

This clonotype was counted a few times. Its target is not known. Germline CDR1 is WSHSY and CDR2 is SAAADI. Trimming took 3 bases from V and 0 from J; bases not matched to a gene: 5. This CDR3 comprises 17 residues. Each single cDNA molecule received a unique molecular identifier. TCRdb reprocessed the 5' RACE reads with MiXCR, giving one entry per CDR3 protein. The sample gives 75,000 to 100,000 distinct CDR3 sequences, 16% of which show up once; around 1.3% is in the top ten. The specimen sequenced was whole blood. The clonotype originates from an adult who was a healthcare worker with PCR-confirmed SARS-CoV-2 infection or an uninfected control (not recorded which). This chain connects TRBV10-2 to TRBJ2-6; 7 bases line up with TRBD1. CDR3: CASSDKGASSGANVLTF. In nucleotides, the CDR3 is TGCGCCAGCAGTGATAAGGGGGCAAGCTCTGGGGCCAACGTCCTGACTTTC.